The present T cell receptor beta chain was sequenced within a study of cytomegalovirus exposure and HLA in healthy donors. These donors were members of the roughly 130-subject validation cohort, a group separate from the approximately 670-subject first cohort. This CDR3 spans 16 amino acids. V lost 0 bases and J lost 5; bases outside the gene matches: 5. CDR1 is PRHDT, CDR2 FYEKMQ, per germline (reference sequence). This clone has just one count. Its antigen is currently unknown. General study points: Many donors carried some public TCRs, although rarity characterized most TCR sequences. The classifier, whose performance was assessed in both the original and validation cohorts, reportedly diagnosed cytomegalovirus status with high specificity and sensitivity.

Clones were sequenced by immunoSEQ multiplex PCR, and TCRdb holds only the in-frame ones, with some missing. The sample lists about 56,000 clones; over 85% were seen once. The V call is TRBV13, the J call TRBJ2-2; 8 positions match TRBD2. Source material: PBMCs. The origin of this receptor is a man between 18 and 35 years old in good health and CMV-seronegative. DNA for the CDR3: TGTGCCAGCAGCTTAGGGGCTAGCGGGCTGACCGGGGAGCTGTTTTTT. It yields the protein CASSLGASGLTGELFF.